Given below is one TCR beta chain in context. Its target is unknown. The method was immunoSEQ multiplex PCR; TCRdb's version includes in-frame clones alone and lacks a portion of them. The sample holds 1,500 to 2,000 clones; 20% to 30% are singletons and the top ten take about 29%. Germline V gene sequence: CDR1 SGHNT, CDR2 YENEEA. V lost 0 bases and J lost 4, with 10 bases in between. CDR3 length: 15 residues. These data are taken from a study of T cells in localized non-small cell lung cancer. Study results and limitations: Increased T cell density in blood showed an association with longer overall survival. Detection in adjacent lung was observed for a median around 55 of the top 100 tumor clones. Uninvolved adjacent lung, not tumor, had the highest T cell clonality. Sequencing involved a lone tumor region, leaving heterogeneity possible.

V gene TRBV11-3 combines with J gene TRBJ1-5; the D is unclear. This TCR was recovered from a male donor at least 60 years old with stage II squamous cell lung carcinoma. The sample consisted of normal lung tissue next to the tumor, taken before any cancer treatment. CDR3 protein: CASSLDNRPNQPQHF. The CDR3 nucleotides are TGTGCCAGCAGCTTAGATAATAGACCGAATCAGCCCCAGCATTTT.